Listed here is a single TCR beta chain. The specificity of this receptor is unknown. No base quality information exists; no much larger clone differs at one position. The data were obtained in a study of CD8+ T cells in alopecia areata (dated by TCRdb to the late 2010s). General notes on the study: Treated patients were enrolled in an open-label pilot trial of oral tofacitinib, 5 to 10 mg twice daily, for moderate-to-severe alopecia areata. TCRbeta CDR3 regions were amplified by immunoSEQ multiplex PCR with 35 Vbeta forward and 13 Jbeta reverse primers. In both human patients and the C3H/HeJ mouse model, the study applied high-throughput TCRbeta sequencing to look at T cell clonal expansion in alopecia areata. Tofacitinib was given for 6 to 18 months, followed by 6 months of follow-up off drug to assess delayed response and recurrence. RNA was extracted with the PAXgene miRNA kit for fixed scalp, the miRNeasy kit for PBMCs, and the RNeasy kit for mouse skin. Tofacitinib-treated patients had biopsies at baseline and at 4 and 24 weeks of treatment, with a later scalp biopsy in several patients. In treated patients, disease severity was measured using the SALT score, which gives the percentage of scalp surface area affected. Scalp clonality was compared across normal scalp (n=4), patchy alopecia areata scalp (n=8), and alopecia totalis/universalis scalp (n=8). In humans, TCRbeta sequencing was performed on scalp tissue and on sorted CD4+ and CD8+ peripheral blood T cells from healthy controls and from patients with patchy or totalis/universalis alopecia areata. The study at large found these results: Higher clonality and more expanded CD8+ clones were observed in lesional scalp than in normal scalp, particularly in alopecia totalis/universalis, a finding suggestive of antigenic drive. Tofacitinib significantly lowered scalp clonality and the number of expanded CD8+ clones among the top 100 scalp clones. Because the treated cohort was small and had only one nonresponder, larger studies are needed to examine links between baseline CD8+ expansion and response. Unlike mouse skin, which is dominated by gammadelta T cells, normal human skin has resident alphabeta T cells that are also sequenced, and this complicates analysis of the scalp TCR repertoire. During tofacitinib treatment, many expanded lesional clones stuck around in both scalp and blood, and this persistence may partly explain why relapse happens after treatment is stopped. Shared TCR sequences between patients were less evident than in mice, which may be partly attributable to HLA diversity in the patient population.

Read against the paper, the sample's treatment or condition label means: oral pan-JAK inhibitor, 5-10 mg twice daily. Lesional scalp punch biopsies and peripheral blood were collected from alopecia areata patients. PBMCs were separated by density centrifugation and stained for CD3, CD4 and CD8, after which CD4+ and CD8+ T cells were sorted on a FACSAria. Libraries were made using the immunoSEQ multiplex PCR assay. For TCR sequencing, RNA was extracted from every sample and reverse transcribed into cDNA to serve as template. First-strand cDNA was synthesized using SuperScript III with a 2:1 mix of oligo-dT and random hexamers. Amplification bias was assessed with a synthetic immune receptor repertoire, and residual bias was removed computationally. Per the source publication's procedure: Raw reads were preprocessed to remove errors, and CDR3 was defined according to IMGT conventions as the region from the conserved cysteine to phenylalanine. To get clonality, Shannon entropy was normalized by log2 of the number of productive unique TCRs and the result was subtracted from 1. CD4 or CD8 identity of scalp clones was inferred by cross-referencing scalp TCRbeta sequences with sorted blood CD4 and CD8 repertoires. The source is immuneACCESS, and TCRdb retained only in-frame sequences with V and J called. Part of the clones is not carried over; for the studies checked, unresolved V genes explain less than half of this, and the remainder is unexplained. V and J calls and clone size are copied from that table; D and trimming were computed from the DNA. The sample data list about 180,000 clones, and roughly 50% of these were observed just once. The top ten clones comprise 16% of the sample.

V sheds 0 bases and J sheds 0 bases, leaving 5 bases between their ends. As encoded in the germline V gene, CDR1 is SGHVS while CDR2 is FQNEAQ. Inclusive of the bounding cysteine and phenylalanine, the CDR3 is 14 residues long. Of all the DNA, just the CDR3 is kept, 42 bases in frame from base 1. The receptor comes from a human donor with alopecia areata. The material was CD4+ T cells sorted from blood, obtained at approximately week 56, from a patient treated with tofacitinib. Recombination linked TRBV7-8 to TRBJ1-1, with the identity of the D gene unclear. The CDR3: CASSLAYMNTEAFF. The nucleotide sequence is TGTGCCAGCAGCTTAGCCTACATGAACACTGAAGCTTTCTTT. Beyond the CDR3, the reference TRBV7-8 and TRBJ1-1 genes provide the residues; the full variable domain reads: GAGVSQSPRYKVAKRGQDVALRCDPISGHVSLFWYQQALGQGPEFLTYFQNEAQLDKSGLPSDRFFAERPEGSVSTLKIQRTQQEDSAVYLCASSLAYMNTEAFFGQGTRLTVV.